These 24 T cell receptor beta chains share one sample of origin, sequenced in a study of human T cells and chemical hapten exposure. Each CDR3 protein gets one entry after TCRdb re-called the RACE reads with MiXCR. This table has some 45,000 distinct CDR3 sequences, about 9.8% appearing once. Time point in this sample: patch test 2, 6 weeks after DPC sensitization. Treatment: therapeutic diphenylcyclopropenone sensitization with weekly scalp DPC. The sequences come from whole blood, collected in connection with sensitization to the hapten diphenylcyclopropenone (DPC). These receptors came from a woman aged 40-49 years with alopecia areata. Some clones in this sample may be carry-over from other donors' samples.

The chain recombines TRBV13 with TRBJ1-2, with 10 bases aligning to TRBD1. This CDR3 is 14 amino acids long. V trimming: 5 bases; J trimming: 3 bases; junction bases outside the gene matches: 3. Germline CDR1 and CDR2: PRHDT and FYEKMQ (reference sequence). CDR3 sequence: CASSHGTGDYGYTF. CDR3 coding DNA: TGTGCCAGCAGCCATGGGACAGGGGACTATGGCTACACCTTC.

This clonotype appeared many times. The chain carries TRBV7-2 and TRBJ2-1, with D possibly being TRBD1 (5 bases). CDR3 length equals 13 residues. V lost 2 bases, J lost 15 bases, and 17 bases lay in between. Germline assignment: CDR1 SGHTA and CDR2 FQGNSA. CDR3 in amino acids: CASSLRGSIGPFF. The CDR3 DNA reads TGTGCCAGCAGCTTAAGGGGTTCCATAGGACCGTTCTTC. Full variable domain (rest looked up from reference TRBV7-2 and TRBJ2-1): GAGVSQSPSNKVTEKGKDVELRCDPISGHTALYWYRQSLGQGLEFLIYFQGNSAPDKSGLPSDRFSAERTGGSVSTLTIQRTQQEDSAVYLCASSLRGSIGPFFGPGTRLTVL.

There are many counts of this clonotype. The chain carries TRBV20-1 and TRBJ1-2; maybe TRBD1 (5 bases). V was cut by 2 bases and J by 2 bases, with 6 bases left in between. Looked up from germline, CDR1 is DFQATT and CDR2 is SNEGSKA (reference sequence). The CDR3 consists of 12 residues. In DNA, the CDR3 is TGCAGTGCTAGAAGGGACAACTATGGCTACACCTTC. This gives the protein CSARRDNYGYTF.

This clonotype was seen only a few times. V is TRBV10-3 and J is TRBJ2-7; D may be TRBD1 (6 bases). The CDR3 consists of 13 residues. The germline V gene has CDR1 ENHRY and CDR2 SYGVKD. V lost 4 bases, J lost 6 bases, and 13 bases lay in between. The CDR3 DNA reads TGTGCCATCAGTGGGTTTGGACAGAGCGAGCAGTACTTC. It translates to CAISGFGQSEQYF.

Concerning this clonotype itself: A much larger clone differs by one base, so this may be a read error. The CDR3 region is CASSPGQGNTDTQYF. CDR3 bases: TGTGCCAGCTCACCGGGACAGGGGAACACAGATACGCAGTATTTT. V gene TRBV18 combines with J gene TRBJ2-3; 10 positions match TRBD1. The junction had 2 bases not matched to a gene; V was cut back by 3 bases and J by 2 bases. Germline CDR1 is KGHSH and CDR2 is LQKENI. This CDR3 has 15 amino acids.

This clonotype has at least ten counts. V gene TRBV4-1 combines with J gene TRBJ2-1; TRBD2 aligns across 9 bases. This CDR3 contains 17 residues. Germline CDR1 reads MGHRA; CDR2 reads YSYEKL. V dropped 0 bases and J dropped 4; count of bases not matched to a gene: 7. CDR3 protein: CASSQELAGPLYNEQFF. The DNA of the CDR3 is TGCGCCAGCAGCCAAGAGCTAGCGGGGCCCCTATACAATGAGCAGTTCTTC.

In this sample, this clonotype turned up many times. The V and J genes are TRBV20-1 and TRBJ2-7, with D perhaps assigned TRBD1 or TRBD2 (5 bases each). The CDR3 loop spans 14 amino acids. Trimming pared 5 bases from V and 4 bases from J, leaving 18 bases between. From germline, CDR1 is DFQATT and CDR2 SNEGSKA (reference sequence). This chain's CDR3 is CSALRIRDAYEQYF. CDR3 DNA sequence: TGCAGTGCTCTTCGAATCCGGGACGCTTACGAGCAGTACTTC.

The rearrangement joins TRBV29-1 to TRBJ2-4, with D perhaps matching TRBD1 (6 bases). This CDR3 is 11 amino acids long. Germline CDR1 is SQVTM and CDR2 is ANQGSEA. Trimming took off 6 bases at V and 13 bases at J, with 16 bases between the two ends. The CDR3, as DNA: TGCAGCGTGAGGACAGAGCCCGTACAGTACTTC. Amino acids: CSVRTEPVQYF.

This clonotype was seen more than once but under ten times. The chain joins TRBV6-6 to TRBJ1-1; unclear D gene. The CDR3 sequence is 15 residues long. V lost 0 bases to trimming and J lost 2 bases, with 10 bases between them. The germline gives CDR1 MNHNY, CDR2 SVGAGI (reference sequence). The CDR3 DNA follows: TGTGCCAGCAGTTACTCAATAGAGGTTAACACTGAAGCTTTCTTT. Translating it yields CASSYSIEVNTEAFF.

This clonotype has ten or more counts. V is TRBV6-5 and J is TRBJ1-4, with TRBD1 matching 9 bases. CDR3 length: 17 amino acids. V shed 4 bases and J 0 bases; nucleotides not matched to a gene: 6. Germline lookup yields CDR1 MNHEY and CDR2 SVGAGI. In DNA form, the CDR3 reads TGTGCCAGCAGTTCGGGACAGGGCATTGCAACTAATGAAAAACTGTTTTTT. It codes for CASSSGQGIATNEKLFF.

This clonotype was observed at least ten times. The rearrangement uses TRBV6-2 or TRBV6-3 and TRBJ2-2; the D is unclear. The CDR3 contains 12 residues. Germline V lookup: CDR1 MNHEY, CDR2 SVGEGT. Trimming pared 10 bases from V and 6 bases from J, leaving 12 bases between. The CDR3 region is CATIGAAGELFF. Written as DNA, the CDR3 is TGTGCCACCATAGGTGCGGCCGGGGAGCTGTTTTTT.

The table lists this clonotype with many counts. The V and J genes are TRBV11-2 and TRBJ2-5; 10 bases are shared with TRBD1. This CDR3 comprises 17 residues. V shed 1 base, J shed 5 bases, and the junction held 10 bases outside the gene matches. Germline V CDR1 and CDR2: SGHAT, FQNNGV. The CDR3 region has the DNA TGTGCCAGCAGCTTAGGAGGCGGGACAGGGGCTGGTGAGACCCAGTACTTC. Protein product: CASSLGGGTGAGETQYF.

This clonotype was detected ten times or more. The CDR3 nucleotides are TGTGCCAGCAGCCTTGGACAGCTTAGCAATCAGCCCCAGCATTTT. It specifies CASSLGQLSNQPQHF. The chain couples TRBV7-6 to TRBJ1-5; D perhaps matches TRBD1 (6 bases). V was cut by 5 bases and J by 0 bases, with 11 bases left in between. The CDR3 runs to 15 residues. Germline-derived CDR1 and CDR2 are SGHVS and FNYEAQ.

This clonotype was found many times. The chain employs TRBV6-2 or TRBV6-3 and TRBJ1-5; D not certain. With 7 bases removed from V and 1 base from J, the gap between germline ends came to 11 bases. CDR3 length: 14 residues. Per the germline V gene, CDR1 is MNHEY and CDR2 is SVGEGT. CDR3 sequence reads: CASNDPQSNQPQHF. CDR3 bases: TGTGCCAGCAACGATCCGCAGAGCAATCAGCCCCAGCATTTT.

This clonotype has ten or more counts. This chain links TRBV7-9 with TRBJ2-7; a weak D match, TRBD1 (6 bases). Germline V gene data show CDR1 as SEHNR and CDR2 as FQNEAQ (reference sequence). CDR3 length: 13 residues. Trimming took off 5 bases at V and 11 bases at J, with 19 bases between the two ends. For the CDR3, the DNA is TGTGCCAGCAGCGCATCCGGGACACTGGGGAAGTACTTC. Its protein is CASSASGTLGKYF.

This clonotype appeared many times. V is TRBV6-5 and J is TRBJ1-2; no definite D call. The CDR3 sequence is 15 residues long. With 4 bases removed from V and 2 bases from J, the gap between germline ends came to 14 bases. In germline, CDR1 is MNHEY, CDR2 SVGAGI. CDR3 sequence (DNA): TGTGCCAGCAGTTTACAGAACCCTTCAAACTATGGCTACACCTTC. Encoded protein: CASSLQNPSNYGYTF.

This clonotype appeared many times. This chain connects TRBV7-9 to TRBJ2-2; tentative D call: TRBD2 (6 bases). This CDR3 has 14 residues. The V end was cut by 4 bases, the J end by 1 base, with 7 bases between. Germline V CDR1 and CDR2: SEHNR, FQNEAQ (reference sequence). CDR3 coding DNA: TGTGCCAGCAGCTCCGGGGGGAACACCGGGGAGCTGTTTTTT. This translates into CASSSGGNTGELFF.

This clonotype came up many times. The chain uses TRBV5-1 and TRBJ2-3; D call uncertain. The V gene's germline CDR1 is SGHRS and CDR2 YFSETQ. Trimming took off 0 bases at V and 0 bases at J, with 8 bases between the two ends. The CDR3 sequence is 15 residues long. The CDR3 nucleotides are TGCGCCAGCAGCTTGGACAGTACTAGCACAGATACGCAGTATTTT. Protein: CASSLDSTSTDTQYF.

This clonotype came up many times. V gene TRBV12-3 or TRBV12-4 combines with J gene TRBJ1-2; D is unclear. The V end was cut by 6 bases, the J end by 4 bases, with 12 bases between. The CDR3 totals 13 residues. The CDR3 nucleotides read TGTGCCAGCAGCTCACTCCGGAGCTATGGCTACACCTTC. Residues: CASSSLRSYGYTF.

The DNA of the CDR3 is TGTGCCAGCAGCTTGGGTCAGGCCCGAGCCTATAATTCACCCCTCCACTTT. Its translation: CASSLGQARAYNSPLHF. The chain has TRBV5-5 and TRBJ1-6; no clear D gene. The length of the CDR3 is 17 residues. V was shortened by 0 bases and J by 2 bases, with 12 bases between the two germline ends. Germline V gene lookup returns CDR1 SGHKS and CDR2 YYEKEE (reference sequence).

This clonotype was picked up many times. The chain uses TRBV4-1 and TRBJ2-1; a possible D gene is TRBD2 (5 bases). CDR1 and CDR2 from the germline V gene are MGHRA and YSYEKL. V gave up 0 bases and J gave up 12 bases, with 6 bases separating them. There are 11 residues in the CDR3. CDR3 protein: CASSQEGAQFF. The CDR3, as DNA: TGCGCCAGCAGCCAAGAGGGAGCGCAGTTCTTC.

The table lists this clonotype with many counts. V usage is TRBV5-1 and J usage is TRBJ2-3; D might be TRBD1 (6 bases). Germline CDR1 SGHRS, CDR2 YFSETQ. The CDR3 has 14 residues. Deletions cut 4 bases from V and 4 bases from J, with 13 bases between. The CDR3 sequence is CASSPRTASDTQYF. CDR3 coding DNA: TGCGCCAGCAGCCCGAGGACAGCCTCAGATACGCAGTATTTT.

This clonotype has a handful of counts. The rearrangement links TRBV4-2 to TRBJ2-3; D tentatively fits TRBD1 or TRBD2 (5 bases each). With 6 bases removed from V and 2 bases from J, the gap between germline ends came to 6 bases. The germline V gene encodes CDR1 LGHNA and CDR2 YNFKEQ. The CDR3 length is 12 residues. The chain's CDR3 is CASRGPTDTQYF. The CDR3 nucleotides are TGTGCCAGCAGGGGACCCACAGATACGCAGTATTTT.

There are many counts of this clonotype. The chain has TRBV6-6 and TRBJ2-1, with D possibly TRBD2 on 5 matching bases. Germline CDR1 reads MNHNY; CDR2 reads SVGAGI (reference sequence). This CDR3 is built from 15 residues. V was clipped by 4 bases and J by 1 base, with 11 bases between them. The CDR3 bases are TGTGCCAGCAGTTCTAGCTTTCTTTCCTACAATGAGCAGTTCTTC. It translates to CASSSSFLSYNEQFF.